The sequence of this T cell receptor (beta chain) was determined in a study of regulatory T cells in long-lasting Graves disease. This clonotype was counted ten times or more. Combining iRepertoire HTBI primers with Arm-PCR of CDR3 regions, the authors built TCR beta libraries. TCRdb ran MiXCR on the multiplex PCR reads and lists one entry per CDR3 protein. The sample lists about 470,000 distinct CDR3 sequences; about 20% were seen once. J lost 2 bases, V lost 8 bases, and 6 bases had no gene match. The CDR3 is made up of 14 amino acids. Time point here: persistent/refractory GD, antithyroid drugs over 5 years with positive TRAb. The TCR library was prepared using RNA isolated from PBMCs.

Source: peripheral blood mononuclear cells (PBMCs), taken when the disease was refractory, from a patient treated with antithyroid drugs. V gene TRBV12-3 or TRBV12-4 combines with J gene TRBJ2-7, with 10 positions matching TRBD2. The receptor was isolated from a female donor with Graves disease. Here the CDR3 reads CASGRAGGPYEQYF. CDR3 coding DNA: TGTGCCAGCGGCCGAGCGGGAGGGCCCTACGAGCAGTACTTC.